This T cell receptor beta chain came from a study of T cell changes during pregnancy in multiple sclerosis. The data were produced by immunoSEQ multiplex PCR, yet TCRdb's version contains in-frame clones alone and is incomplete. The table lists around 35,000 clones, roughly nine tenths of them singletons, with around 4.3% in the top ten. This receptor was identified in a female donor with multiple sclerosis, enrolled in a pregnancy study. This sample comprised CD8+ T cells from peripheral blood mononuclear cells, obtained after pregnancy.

The CDR3 loop is CASSNPGTGGNEQYF. The CDR3 nucleotides are TGTGCCAGCAGCAATCCCGGGACAGGGGGAAACGAGCAGTACTTC. The chain combines TRBV11-2 with TRBJ2-7; TRBD1 matches 11 bases. CDR3 length: 15 residues. The V segment lost 5 bases and the J segment 5 bases; nucleotides outside the gene matches: 8. Germline V CDR1 and CDR2: SGHAT, FQNNGV.